The 9 T cell receptor beta chains below were found in one sample sequenced in a study of cytomegalovirus exposure and HLA in healthy donors. PCR involved 60 Vbeta and 13 Jbeta primers. Sequencing was performed with immunoSEQ multiplex PCR; in TCRdb, only in-frame clones are kept and a portion is missing. Counted here are fewer than 150,000 clones, roughly 80% occurring once; the ten biggest clones make up more than 7%. The sequencing sample was made of PBMCs. These receptors came from a female donor in good health and CMV-seropositive.

J is TRBJ2-3 and V is TRBV2, with D unresolved. Trimming cost V 6 bases and J 2 bases, with 3 bases left between them. In germline, CDR1 is SNHLY, CDR2 FYNNEI. The CDR3 has 11 residues. CDR3 loop: CASRYTDTQYF. Here the CDR3 DNA reads TGTGCCAGCAGATACACAGATACGCAGTATTTT.

J is TRBJ2-3 and V is TRBV9; 7 bases fit TRBD1. Looked up from germline, CDR1 is SGDLS and CDR2 is YYNGEE. J gave up 8 bases and V 6 bases, and 9 bases lay outside the gene matches. The CDR3 contains 13 residues. CDR3 coding DNA: TGTGCCAGCACACGGGACAGCAAAGGTACGCAGTATTTT. It yields the protein CASTRDSKGTQYF.

The CDR3 DNA reads TGTGCCAGCAGTTACTCGACAGGCTATGGCTACACCTTC. Residues: CASSYSTGYGYTF. This sequence joins TRBV6-6 and TRBJ1-2; TRBD1 is a possible D gene (6 bases). V was cut by 0 bases and J by 4 bases, with 6 bases left in between. The CDR3 contains 13 residues. Germline assignment: CDR1 MNHNY and CDR2 SVGAGI (reference sequence).

This clone was recorded a few times. The J gene is TRBJ1-2, the V gene TRBV30; D is uncertain. Trimming left V 1 base short and J 5 bases short, with 5 bases between. Germline assignment: CDR1 GTSNPN and CDR2 SVGIG (reference sequence). The CDR3 sequence is 11 residues long. The CDR3 nucleotides are TGTGCCTGGAGTGCCCATTATGGCTACACCTTC. Its translation is CAWSAHYGYTF.

This chain connects TRBV10-1 to TRBJ2-7, with a tentative D call TRBD2 (5 bases). The CDR3 loop spans 13 amino acids. Looked up from germline, CDR1 is WNHNN and CDR2 is SYGVQD (reference sequence). V was cut by 3 bases and J by 2 bases, with 8 bases left in between. The CDR3 loop reads CASSDAGTYEQYF. CDR3 in DNA: TGCGCCAGCAGTGATGCCGGGACCTACGAGCAGTACTTC.

The gene calls are TRBV9 and TRBJ1-5; D is unclear. The CDR3 extends over 15 amino acids. CDR1 and CDR2 from the germline V gene are SGDLS and YYNGEE. V lost 3 bases to trimming and J lost 3 bases, with 13 bases between them. CDR3 in amino acids: CASSEHVGPNQPQHF. For the CDR3, the DNA is TGTGCCAGCAGCGAACACGTGGGCCCCAATCAGCCCCAGCATTTT.

This clone was detected only once. The chain links TRBV2 to TRBJ1-4, with 7 bases that match TRBD1. CDR1 is SNHLY and CDR2 is FYNNEI in the germline V gene. The CDR3 is made up of 14 amino acids. The V gene end was trimmed by 5 bases and the J gene end by 8 bases; junction bases not matched to a gene: 8. The CDR3 protein is CASSFQGEVEKLFF. The CDR3 region has the DNA TGTGCCAGCAGTTTCCAGGGGGAAGTGGAAAAACTGTTTTTT. The whole variable domain, filled in from reference TRBV2 and TRBJ1-4, reads EPEVTQTPSHQVTQMGQEVILRCVPISNHLYFYWYRQILGQKVEFLVSFYNNEISEKSEIFDDQFSVERPDGSNFTLKIRSTKLEDSAMYFCASSFQGEVEKLFFGSGTQLSVL.

The chain is built from TRBV9 and TRBJ2-5; TRBD1 matches at 9 bases. This CDR3 spans 15 amino acids. The V and J ends lost 4 bases and 4 bases, in that order; junction bases with no gene match: 8. The germline CDR1 and CDR2 sequences are SGDLS and YYNGEE. In DNA form, the CDR3 reads TGTGCCAGCAGCCCCGTGACAGGGGGTCGAGAGACCCAGTACTTC. It encodes CASSPVTGGRETQYF.

This clone was seen a handful of times. The chain joins TRBV15 to TRBJ1-1; maybe TRBD1 (5 bases). V was clipped by 0 bases and J by 5 bases, with 13 bases between them. From germline, CDR1 is LNHNV and CDR2 YYDKDF (reference sequence). The CDR3 extends over 15 amino acids. DNA for the CDR3: TGTGCCACCAGCAGAGATATGCAGGGTTCGACTGAAGCTTTCTTT. It specifies CATSRDMQGSTEAFF. The whole variable domain, remainder taken from reference TRBV15 and TRBJ1-1, is DAMVIQNPRYQVTQFGKPVTLSCSQTLNHNVMYWYQQKSSQAPKLLFHYYDKDFNNEADTPDNFQSRRPNTSFCFLDIRSPGLGDTAMYLCATSRDMQGSTEAFFGQGTRLTVV.